The 11 T cell receptor beta chains reported below all come from one sample, sequenced in a study of blood T cell repertoires in COVID-19. TCRdb's copy holds only in-frame clones and misses some; the assay was immunoSEQ multiplex PCR. The table lists hundreds of thousands of clones, roughly nine tenths of them singletons. The source material was peripheral blood. The origin of the receptors is a man aged 40-55 years with acute or convalescent COVID-19.

This rearrangement joins TRBV2 to TRBJ1-1; no clear D. CDR3 length: 12 amino acids. Between the trimmed V and J ends, which lost 10 bases and 0 bases, there was a span of 9 bases. Germline CDR1 reads SNHLY; CDR2 reads FYNNEI. In nucleotides, the CDR3 is TGTGCCATGGCGGGAATGAACACTGAAGCTTTCTTT. It is translated as CAMAGMNTEAFF. Full variable domain (outside the CDR3, taken from reference TRBV2 and TRBJ1-1): EPEVTQTPSHQVTQMGQEVILRCVPISNHLYFYWYRQILGQKVEFLVSFYNNEISEKSEIFDDQFSVERPDGSNFTLKIRSTKLEDSAMYFCAMAGMNTEAFFGQGTRLTVV.

This clone was seen only once. V and J are TRBV7-8 and TRBJ1-5; D remains ambiguous. The CDR3 runs 13 residues. The ends were cut back, 1 base at V and 5 bases at J, with 6 bases in the middle. Germline CDR1 reads SGHVS; CDR2 reads FQNEAQ. CDR3 protein: CASSLDRDQPQHF. The CDR3 bases are TGTGCCAGCAGCTTAGACCGGGATCAGCCCCAGCATTTT.

The chain recombines TRBV27 with TRBJ1-1, with 7 bases aligning to TRBD1. V was pared by 5 bases and J by 2 bases, with 11 bases of the junction left unmatched. The CDR3 sequence is 16 residues long. The germline V gene has CDR1 MNHEY and CDR2 SMNVEV (reference sequence). As DNA, the CDR3 is TGTGCCAGCAGTCCCCTTGGGGACAGCCACAACACTGAAGCTTTCTTT. This gives the protein CASSPLGDSHNTEAFF.

The rearrangement uses TRBV2 and TRBJ2-7; no reliable D call. CDR1 and CDR2 (germline): SNHLY, FYNNEI. Trimming cost V 6 bases and J 3 bases, with 9 bases left between them. The CDR3 loop spans 12 amino acids. In DNA, the CDR3 is TGTGCCAGCAGGAGAGATGGCTACGAGCAGTACTTC. Translation: CASRRDGYEQYF.

The gene calls are TRBV7-2 and TRBJ1-5; D uncertain. Germline loops: CDR1 SGHTA, CDR2 FQGNSA. The V end was cut by 3 bases, the J end by 4 bases, with 19 bases between. The CDR3 covers 17 residues. CDR3: CASSLPGPTGGNQPQHF. The CDR3, as DNA: TGTGCCAGCAGCTTGCCCGGGCCAACCGGAGGGAATCAGCCCCAGCATTTT.

The chain joins TRBV12-3 or TRBV12-4 to TRBJ2-6; D is unclear. The CDR3 spans 13 residues. Trimming shortened V by 8 bases and J by 1 base, and 6 bases separated the two germline ends. Written as DNA, the CDR3 is TGTGCCAGCTTCCCATCTGGGGCCAACGTCCTGACTTTC. This encodes CASFPSGANVLTF.

The genes are TRBV5-1 and TRBJ2-2; 9 bases map to TRBD1. Per the germline V gene, CDR1 is SGHRS and CDR2 is YFSETQ. The trim removed 0 bases at V and 3 bases at J, leaving 18 bases unmatched. The CDR3 runs 21 residues. For the CDR3, the DNA is TGCGCCAGCAGCTTGGAGTCTCGGGACAGGGTTACTCTTTCGGACACCGGGGAGCTGTTTTTT. It translates to CASSLESRDRVTLSDTGELFF. Filled out from reference TRBV5-1 and TRBJ2-2, the complete variable domain reads KAGVTQTPRYLIKTRGQQVTLSCSPISGHRSVSWYQQTPGQGLQFLFEYFSETQRNKGNFPGRFSGRQFSNSRSEMNVSTLELGDSALYLCASSLESRDRVTLSDTGELFFGEGSRLTVL.

The chain is built from TRBV28 and TRBJ2-5; 9 bases match TRBD1. CDR1 and CDR2 from the germline V gene are MDHEN and SYDVKM. The V gene end was trimmed by 5 bases and the J gene end by 5 bases; junction bases not matched to a gene: 3. This CDR3 is built from 13 residues. CDR3 bases: TGTGCCAGCAGTCCCGGGACAGGGGAGACCCAGTACTTC. Protein sequence: CASSPGTGETQYF.

The rearrangement links TRBV7-2 to TRBJ2-5, with D perhaps TRBD1 (5 bases). Per germline, CDR1 SGHTA and CDR2 FQGNSA. V lost 4 bases to trimming and J lost 5 bases, with 11 bases between them. The CDR3 extends over 13 amino acids. The CDR3 region is CASSSGFGETQYF. The CDR3 DNA reads as TGTGCCAGCAGCTCAGGGTTCGGGGAGACCCAGTACTTC.

The V and J genes are TRBV30 and TRBJ2-3, with D perhaps TRBD2 (5 bases). CDR1 is GTSNPN and CDR2 is SVGIG in the germline V gene (reference sequence). Trimming took 5 bases from V and 0 from J, leaving 9 bases between them. The CDR3 covers 13 residues. CDR3 residues: CAWLGLSTDTQYF. In nucleotides, the CDR3 is TGTGCCTGGCTAGGACTTAGCACAGATACGCAGTATTTT.

The chain uses TRBV4-1 and TRBJ1-1, with 7 bases aligning to TRBD1. Germline CDR1 and CDR2: MGHRA and YSYEKL. The CDR3 totals 16 residues. The V gene end was trimmed by 2 bases and the J gene end by 1 base; junction bases not matched to a gene: 7. The DNA of the CDR3 is TGCGCCAGCAGCCAACCTACGGGACAGCGGAACACTGAAGCTTTCTTT. It codes for CASSQPTGQRNTEAFF.